Reported below is one T cell receptor beta chain. Repertoires were generated with immunoSEQ multiplex PCR, while TCRdb's copy carries only in-frame clones and drops some. The profile shows about 2.4 million clones, 93% of them singletons. The CDR3 has 15 residues. CDR1 is MGHRA and CDR2 is YSYEKL in the germline V gene. Trimming removed 1 base from V and 7 bases from J, with 14 bases in between. The data belong to a study of shared clonotypes between healthy human individuals. The chain recombines TRBV4-1 with TRBJ1-5; tentative D call: TRBD1 (5 bases). Sequences were obtained from naive CD4+ T cells from PBMCs. Subset specified: CD45RA+ positively selected. This clonotype was sampled from a man aged 18 to 29 in good health. Some clones in this sample may be carry-over from other donors' samples. CDR3 residues: CASSQASGGRQPQHF. CDR3 nucleotides: TGCGCCAGCAGCCAAGCTTCGGGGGGAAGACAGCCCCAGCATTTT.